One T cell receptor beta chain is described in this entry. This clone was detected a few times. Its antigen has not been determined. Per-base quality was not reported, and no clone a single base away is much larger than it. V trim: 0 bases; J trim: 8 bases; unmatched bases: 9. For CDR1 and CDR2, the germline V gene lists MGHRA and YSYEKL. Counted from cysteine to phenylalanine, this CDR3 has 16 amino acids. The kept DNA is CDR3 alone, 48 bases in frame from the first base. The data stem from a study of CD8+ T cells in alopecia areata (dated by TCRdb to 2017 to 2018). Describing the broader study: Treated patients were enrolled in an open-label pilot trial of oral tofacitinib at 5 to 10 mg twice daily for moderate-to-severe alopecia areata. Disease severity in treated patients was measured with the SALT score, which quantifies the percentage of affected scalp surface area. RNA was obtained with the PAXgene miRNA kit for fixed scalp, the miRNeasy kit for PBMCs, and the RNeasy kit for mouse skin. Human TCRbeta sequencing covered scalp tissue and sorted CD4+ and CD8+ peripheral blood T cells from patchy and totalis/universalis alopecia areata patients and healthy controls. Amplification of TCRbeta CDR3 regions was done by immunoSEQ multiplex PCR using 35 Vbeta forward primers and 13 Jbeta reverse primers. Patients received tofacitinib for 6 to 18 months and were then followed off drug for 6 months to check for delayed response and recurrence. Biopsies were taken from tofacitinib-treated patients at baseline and again at 4 and 24 weeks into treatment, and several of those patients also had a later scalp biopsy. In both human patients and the C3H/HeJ mouse model, the study applied high-throughput TCRbeta sequencing to look at T cell clonal expansion in alopecia areata. Clonality in the scalp was compared among normal scalp (n=4), patchy alopecia areata scalp (n=8), and alopecia totalis/universalis scalp (n=8).

The full study reports these points: During tofacitinib treatment, many expanded lesional clones remained in scalp and blood, and this persistence may partly explain relapse after treatment is stopped. Scalp clonality and the number of expanded CD8+ clones among the top 100 scalp clones were significantly decreased by tofacitinib. Higher clonality and more expanded CD8+ clones were observed in lesional scalp than in normal scalp, particularly in alopecia totalis/universalis, a finding suggestive of antigenic drive. Because the treated cohort was small and included a single nonresponder, larger studies are needed to assess links between baseline CD8+ expansion and response. Shared TCR sequences between patients were less evident than in mice, which may be partly attributable to HLA diversity in the patient population. Unlike mouse skin, where gammadelta T cells dominate, normal human skin contains resident alphabeta T cells that get sequenced too, which complicates analysis of the scalp TCR repertoire.

The time point label, as the study defines it: around 28 days on oral tofacitinib. What the treatment or condition label conveys for this sample: oral pan-JAK inhibitor, 5-10 mg twice daily. Peripheral blood and lesional scalp punch biopsies were obtained from patients with alopecia areata. PBMCs were isolated by density centrifugation and stained for CD3, CD4 and CD8, after which CD4+ and CD8+ T cells were sorted on a FACSAria. The library was made by the immunoSEQ multiplex PCR assay. To provide template for TCR sequencing, every sample had RNA extracted and reverse transcribed into cDNA. SuperScript III was used to make first-strand cDNA, primed with a 2:1 mix of oligo-dT and random hexamers. A synthetic immune receptor repertoire was used to assess amplification bias, and residual bias was removed computationally. Regarding the original processing steps: After raw reads were preprocessed to remove errors, the CDR3 was defined following IMGT conventions as running from the conserved cysteine to phenylalanine. To get clonality, Shannon entropy was normalized by log2 of the number of productive unique TCRs and the result was subtracted from 1. CD4 or CD8 identity of scalp clones was inferred by cross-referencing scalp TCRbeta sequences with sorted blood CD4 and CD8 repertoires. TCRdb retrieved this table from immuneACCESS and kept in-frame rearrangements only. Not all clones are present; in checked studies, unresolved V genes account for under half, and no reason is known for the remainder. Clone size and V and J calls were adopted from that table, with D and trimming inferred from the DNA. Here the sample has about 210,000 clones; more than 45% occur a single time. The ten top clones hold around 1.6% of the sample.

The receptor was derived from a human donor with alopecia areata. Sequences were derived from CD4+ T cells sorted from blood, sampled at week 4, from a patient treated with tofacitinib. This receptor chain uses TRBV4-1 and TRBJ2-3; 9 central bases correspond to TRBD2. The CDR3 sequence is CASSQDSRLAGSTQYF. The DNA is TGCGCCAGCAGCCAAGACAGCCGGCTAGCGGGGAGTACGCAGTATTTT.